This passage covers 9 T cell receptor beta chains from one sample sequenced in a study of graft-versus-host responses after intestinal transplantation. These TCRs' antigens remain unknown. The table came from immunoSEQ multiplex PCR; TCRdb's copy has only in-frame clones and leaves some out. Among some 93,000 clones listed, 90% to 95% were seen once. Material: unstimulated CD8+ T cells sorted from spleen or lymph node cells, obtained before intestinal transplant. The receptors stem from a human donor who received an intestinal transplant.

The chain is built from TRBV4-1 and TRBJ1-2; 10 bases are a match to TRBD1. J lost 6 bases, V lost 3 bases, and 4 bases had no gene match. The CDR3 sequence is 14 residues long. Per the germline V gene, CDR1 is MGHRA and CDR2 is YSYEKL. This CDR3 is CASSQPGTGDGYTF. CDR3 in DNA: TGCGCCAGCAGCCAGCCTGGGACAGGGGATGGCTACACCTTC.

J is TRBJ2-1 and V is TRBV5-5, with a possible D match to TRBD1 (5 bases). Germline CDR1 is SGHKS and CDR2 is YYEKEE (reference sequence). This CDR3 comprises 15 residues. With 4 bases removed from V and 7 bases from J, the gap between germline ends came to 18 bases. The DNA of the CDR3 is TGTGCCAGCAGCCCCGAATCGGCAGGGCTAAATGAGCAGTTCTTC. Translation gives CASSPESAGLNEQFF.

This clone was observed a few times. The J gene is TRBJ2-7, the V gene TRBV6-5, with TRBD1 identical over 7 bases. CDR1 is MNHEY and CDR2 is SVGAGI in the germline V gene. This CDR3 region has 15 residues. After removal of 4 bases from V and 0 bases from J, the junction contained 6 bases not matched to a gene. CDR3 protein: CASSFGQALSYEQYF. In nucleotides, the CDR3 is TGTGCCAGCAGTTTCGGACAGGCGCTCTCCTACGAGCAGTACTTC.

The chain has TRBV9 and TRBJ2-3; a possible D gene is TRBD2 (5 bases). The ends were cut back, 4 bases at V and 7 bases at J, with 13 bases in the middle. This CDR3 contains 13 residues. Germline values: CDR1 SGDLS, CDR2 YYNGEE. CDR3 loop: CASSPGVSHTQYF. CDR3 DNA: TGTGCCAGCAGCCCCGGGGTCTCTCATACGCAGTATTTT.

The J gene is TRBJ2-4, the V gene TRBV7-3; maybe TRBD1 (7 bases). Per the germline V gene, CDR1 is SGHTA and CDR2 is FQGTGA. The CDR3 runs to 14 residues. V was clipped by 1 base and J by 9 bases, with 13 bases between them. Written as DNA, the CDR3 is TGTGCCAGCAGCTTAAAACCAGGGGGAGGCATTCAGTACTTC. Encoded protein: CASSLKPGGGIQYF.

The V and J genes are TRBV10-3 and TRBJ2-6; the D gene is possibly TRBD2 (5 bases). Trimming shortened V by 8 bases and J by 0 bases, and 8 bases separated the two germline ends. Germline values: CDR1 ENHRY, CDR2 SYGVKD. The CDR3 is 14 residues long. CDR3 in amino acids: CAIASGSGANVLTF. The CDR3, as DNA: TGTGCCATCGCCAGCGGCTCTGGGGCCAACGTCCTGACTTTC.

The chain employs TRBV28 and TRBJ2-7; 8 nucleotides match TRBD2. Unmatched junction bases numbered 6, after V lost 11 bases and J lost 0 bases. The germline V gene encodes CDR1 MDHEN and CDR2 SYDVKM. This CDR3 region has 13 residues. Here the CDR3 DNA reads TGTGCCGGTGGCCTAGCGGGCTCCTACGAGCAGTACTTC. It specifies CAGGLAGSYEQYF.

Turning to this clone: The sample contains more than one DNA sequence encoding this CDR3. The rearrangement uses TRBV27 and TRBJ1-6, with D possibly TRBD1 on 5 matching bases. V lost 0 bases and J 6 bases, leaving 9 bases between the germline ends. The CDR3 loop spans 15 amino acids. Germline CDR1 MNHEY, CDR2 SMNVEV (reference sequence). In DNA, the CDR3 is TGTGCCAGCAGTTTATCGGGGACTGGTAATTCACCCCTCCACTTT. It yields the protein CASSLSGTGNSPLHF.

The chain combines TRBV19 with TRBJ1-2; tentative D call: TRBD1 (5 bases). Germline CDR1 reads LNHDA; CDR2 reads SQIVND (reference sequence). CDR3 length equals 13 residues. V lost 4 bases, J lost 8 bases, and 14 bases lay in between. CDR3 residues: CASSTRTRSGYTF. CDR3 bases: TGTGCCAGTAGTACTCGGACAAGGAGCGGCTACACCTTC. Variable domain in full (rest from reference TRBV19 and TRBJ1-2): DGGITQSPKYLFRKEGQNVTLSCEQNLNHDAMYWYRQDPGQGLRLIYYSQIVNDFQKGDIAEGYSVSREKKESFPLTVTSAQKNPTAFYLCASSTRTRSGYTFGSGTRLTVV.